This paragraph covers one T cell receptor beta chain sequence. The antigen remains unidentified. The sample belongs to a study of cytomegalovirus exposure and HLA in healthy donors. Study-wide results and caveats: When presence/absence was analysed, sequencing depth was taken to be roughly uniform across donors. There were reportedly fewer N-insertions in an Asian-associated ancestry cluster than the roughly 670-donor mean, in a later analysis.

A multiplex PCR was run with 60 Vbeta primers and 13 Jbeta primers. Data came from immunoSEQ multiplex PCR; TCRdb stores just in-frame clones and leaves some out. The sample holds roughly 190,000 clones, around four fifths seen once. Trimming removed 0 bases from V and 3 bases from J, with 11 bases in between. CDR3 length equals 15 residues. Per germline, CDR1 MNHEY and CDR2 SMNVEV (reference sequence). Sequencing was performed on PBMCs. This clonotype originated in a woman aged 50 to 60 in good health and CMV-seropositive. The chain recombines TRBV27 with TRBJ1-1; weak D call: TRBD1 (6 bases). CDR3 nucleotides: TGTGCCAGCAGTTTATCATTCAGGGGAGACACTGAAGCTTTCTTT. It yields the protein CASSLSFRGDTEAFF.